These T cell receptor beta chains were read from a single sample in a study of blood T cell repertoires in COVID-19. Method: immunoSEQ multiplex PCR; TCRdb's copy keeps in-frame clones and lacks some. The table lists about 140,000 clones, roughly 80% of them singletons, with 3% to 4.5% in the top ten. Sequencing was performed on peripheral blood. The source of these receptors is a man in his 70s who had recovered from COVID-19. Both conserved end residues are part of each CDR3. A D gene is named only where the DNA matches it firmly. Size is omitted from some rows. Given values are once, few, many or a class for expanded clones.

j_call v_call d_call clone_size cdr3_aa cdr3_nt
TRBJ2-1 TRBV2 . . CASSNRGFSSYNEQFF TGTGCCAGCAGTAATCGCGGGTTCTCCTCCTACAATGAGCAGTTCTTC
TRBJ2-6 TRBV5-6 . . CASSPLGGSGANVLTF TGTGCCAGCAGCCCTCTGGGGGGCTCTGGGGCCAACGTCCTGACTTTC
TRBJ2-3 TRBV2 . once CASSLQVTDTQYF TGTGCCAGCAGTTTACAGGTTACAGATACGCAGTATTTT
TRBJ1-5 TRBV9 . . CASSTSGRAGQPQHF TGTGCCAGCAGCACCAGTGGCAGGGCAGGTCAGCCCCAGCATTTT
TRBJ2-2 TRBV5-1 TRBD2 . CASSLDGSGMAGELFF TGCGCCAGCAGCTTGGACGGTAGCGGGATGGCCGGGGAGCTGTTTTTT
TRBJ2-5 TRBV5-4 TRBD2 few CASSLGLAGAQTQYF TGTGCCAGCAGCTTAGGACTAGCGGGAGCTCAGACCCAGTACTTC
TRBJ2-7 TRBV4-1 TRBD1 . CASSTPGQSYEQYF TGCGCCAGCAGCACCCCGGGACAGTCCTACGAGCAGTACTTC
TRBJ2-1 TRBV6-5 TRBD2 . CASSWTAGVFEQFF TGTGCCAGCAGTTGGACAGCGGGAGTGTTTGAGCAGTTCTTC
TRBJ1-1 TRBV18 TRBD1 . CASSPPSRGTTEAFF TGTGCCAGCTCACCACCGTCCAGGGGGACCACTGAAGCTTTCTTT
TRBJ2-2 TRBV3-1/TRBV3-2 TRBD2 . CASSQDQREANTGELFF TGTGCCAGCAGCCAAGATCAGCGGGAGGCCAACACCGGGGAGCTGTTTTTT
TRBJ2-3 TRBV7-9 TRBD2 . CASSLTSATDTQYF TGTGCCAGCAGCCTTACTAGCGCCACAGATACGCAGTATTTT
TRBJ1-2 TRBV7-2 . few CASRRTANYGYTF TGTGCCAGCAGACGGACAGCTAACTATGGCTACACCTTC
TRBJ2-1 TRBV24-1 TRBD2 . CATSEASGGTNEQFF TGTGCCACCAGTGAAGCTAGCGGAGGCACCAATGAGCAGTTCTTC
TRBJ1-2 TRBV19 TRBD1 few CATRKGQGSYGYTF TGTGCCACCAGGAAGGGACAGGGGTCTTATGGCTACACCTTC
TRBJ1-1 TRBV15 . . CATSSDRKPNTEAFF TGTGCCACCAGCAGTGACAGAAAACCGAACACTGAAGCTTTCTTT
TRBJ1-3 TRBV6-5 . . CASRTWATGNTIYF TGTGCCAGCAGAACGTGGGCTACCGGAAACACCATATATTTT
TRBJ2-7 TRBV12-5 . . CASGLPRGLAGDEQYF TGTGCTAGTGGTTTGCCACGGGGGCTTGCGGGAGACGAGCAGTACTTC
TRBJ2-1 TRBV19 . once CASSWGEANEQFF TGTGCCAGTAGTTGGGGGGAGGCCAATGAGCAGTTCTTC
TRBJ2-1 TRBV10-2 . . CASRGSGNEQFF TGCGCCAGCAGGGGCTCCGGCAATGAGCAGTTCTTC
TRBJ2-1 TRBV11-2 TRBD2 . CASSLASGTSGRGNEQFF TGTGCCAGCAGCTTAGCATCTGGGACTAGCGGGAGGGGTAATGAGCAGTTCTTC
TRBJ2-7 TRBV7-9 . . CASSLAGKDYEQYF TGTGCCAGCAGCCTGGCGGGGAAGGACTACGAGCAGTACTTC
TRBJ2-1 TRBV15 TRBD1 . CATSRAGDRVPNEQFF TGTGCCACCAGCAGAGCTGGCGACAGGGTGCCCAATGAGCAGTTCTTC
TRBJ2-1 TRBV3-1/TRBV3-2 TRBD2 . CASSPGLAGSRREQFF TGTGCCAGCAGCCCCGGACTAGCGGGATCGCGGCGTGAGCAGTTCTTC
TRBJ2-3 TRBV6-8 TRBD2 . CASSYSTLAGLSTDTQYF TGTGCCAGCAGTTACTCTACCTTAGCGGGCCTTAGCACAGATACGCAGTATTTT
TRBJ1-2 TRBV29-1 . . CSVERSGYGYTF TGCAGCGTTGAACGGTCCGGCTATGGCTACACCTTC
TRBJ2-7 TRBV30 . . CASKGVSAGEQYF TGTGCCTCCAAGGGGGTGAGCGCGGGCGAGCAGTACTTC
TRBJ2-7 TRBV27 . . CASSLGPRGEQYF TGTGCCAGCAGTCTCGGGCCTCGGGGCGAGCAGTACTTC
TRBJ2-3 TRBV29-1 TRBD2 . CSVELAGEQTDTQYF TGCAGCGTTGAGCTAGCGGGAGAACAAACAGATACGCAGTATTTT
TRBJ2-7 TRBV5-5 TRBD2 . CASSLVASGVSYEQYF TGTGCCAGCAGCTTGGTGGCTAGCGGGGTCTCCTACGAGCAGTACTTC
TRBJ1-1 TRBV5-6 . . CASSSLHRRTEAFF TGTGCCAGCAGCTCACTCCACCGGCGGACTGAAGCTTTCTTT
TRBJ1-2 TRBV6-6 . . CASSYKFGGDNYGYTF TGTGCCAGCAGTTATAAGTTCGGGGGAGATAACTATGGCTACACCTTC
TRBJ2-3 TRBV6-5 . . CASRPVGGGTQYF TGTGCCAGCAGACCGGTGGGGGGGGGCACGCAGTATTTT
TRBJ1-2 TRBV29-1 . . CSARRGNGYTF TGCAGCGCCAGGAGAGGGAATGGCTACACCTTC
TRBJ1-1 TRBV5-1 . . CASSPWRGENTEAFF TGCGCCAGCAGCCCCTGGCGGGGGGAGAACACTGAAGCTTTCTTT
TRBJ2-7 TRBV4-1 TRBD1 . CASSQRRGRLYEQYF TGCGCCAGCAGCCAAAGAAGGGGGCGCCTTTACGAGCAGTACTTC
TRBJ2-1 TRBV11-2 TRBD1 . CASSQGQRAYNEQFF TGTGCCAGCAGCCAGGGACAGAGAGCGTACAATGAGCAGTTCTTC
TRBJ1-4 TRBV29-1 TRBD1 . CSVAWGQGAANEKLFF TGCAGCGTTGCGTGGGGACAGGGGGCGGCTAATGAAAAACTGTTTTTT
TRBJ1-3 TRBV18 . once CASSPQVTRVDF TGTGCCAGCTCACCACAGGTGACTCGCGTGGATTTT
TRBJ2-7 TRBV7-6 TRBD1 . CASSLKALGQGPYEQYF TGTGCCAGCAGCTTAAAGGCGTTGGGACAGGGCCCCTACGAGCAGTACTTC
TRBJ2-7 TRBV5-1 . . CASRLADTPEQYF TGCGCCAGCAGATTGGCGGACACCCCCGAGCAGTACTTC
TRBJ2-7 TRBV6-5 TRBD2 once CASSYSIAGAYEQYF TGTGCCAGCAGTTACTCAATAGCGGGGGCCTACGAGCAGTACTTC
TRBJ2-3 TRBV2 . . CASSAQGTDTQYF TGTGCCAGCAGCGCGCAGGGCACAGATACGCAGTATTTT
TRBJ2-3 TRBV6-5 TRBD2 . CASSSGLAADTQYF TGTGCCAGCAGTAGTGGACTAGCGGCAGATACGCAGTATTTT
TRBJ1-4 TRBV5-5 TRBD1 once CASKTQGAAFEKLFF TGTGCCAGCAAAACACAGGGGGCGGCTTTTGAAAAACTGTTTTTT
TRBJ1-5 TRBV18 . . CASSRDSGKNQPQHF TGTGCCAGCTCACGGGACTCGGGGAAGAATCAGCCCCAGCATTTT
TRBJ2-1 TRBV27 TRBD2 . CASSLSGVSYNEQFF TGTGCCAGCAGCCTAAGCGGGGTCTCCTACAATGAGCAGTTCTTC
TRBJ2-1 TRBV30 . . CAWGSNEQFF TGTGCCTGGGGCAGCAATGAGCAGTTCTTC
TRBJ1-4 TRBV15 TRBD1 . CATSREGTGLGEQLFF TGTGCCACCAGCAGAGAAGGGACAGGGTTGGGTGAGCAACTGTTTTTT
TRBJ2-1 TRBV5-4 TRBD1 . CASSRDRAMYNEQFF TGTGCCAGCAGCCGGGACAGAGCGATGTACAATGAGCAGTTCTTC
TRBJ2-5 TRBV3-1/TRBV3-2 . . CASSQSKTQYF TGTGCCAGCAGCCAATCAAAGACCCAGTACTTC
TRBJ2-3 TRBV7-9 TRBD2 . CASSLALAGGRTDTQYF TGTGCCAGCAGCTTAGCACTAGCGGGAGGGCGCACAGATACGCAGTATTTT
TRBJ2-2 TRBV7-2 . . CASSLAGGKNTGELFF TGTGCCAGCAGCTTAGCTGGGGGCAAGAACACCGGGGAGCTGTTTTTT
TRBJ1-1 TRBV5-1 . . CASSFNRMKGTEAFF TGCGCCAGCAGCTTTAACAGGATGAAGGGTACTGAAGCTTTCTTT